Presented here are 24 T cell receptor beta chains from one specimen sequenced in a study of blood T cell repertoires in COVID-19. The repertoire was sequenced with immunoSEQ multiplex PCR; TCRdb's copy has only in-frame clones and lacks some. The repertoire holds some 350,000 clones, with around nine tenths as singletons. Sequenced input: peripheral blood. Receptor source: a woman in her 70s with COVID-19, enrolled during active disease.

The chain carries TRBV30 and TRBJ1-2, with D perhaps TRBD1 (6 bases). The V end was cut by 7 bases, the J end by 2 bases, with 17 bases between. This CDR3 is built from 14 residues. Germline CDR1 is GTSNPN and CDR2 is SVGIG (reference sequence). The CDR3 coding sequence is TGTGCCTCGCGGATAAAGGGGGAGAACTATGGCTACACCTTC. Translating it yields CASRIKGENYGYTF.

The V and J genes are TRBV4-3 and TRBJ1-5; tentative D call: TRBD1 (5 bases). The V end lost 0 bases, the J end lost 5 bases, and 8 bases lay between the germline ends. Germline V gene sequence: CDR1 LGHNA, CDR2 YSLEER. This CDR3 has 14 amino acids. The CDR3 loop reads CASSQDSRDQPQHF. CDR3 in DNA: TGCGCCAGCAGCCAAGATAGCAGGGATCAGCCCCAGCATTTT.

This chain joins TRBV24-1 and TRBJ1-3; no clear D. Trimming left V 0 bases short and J 0 bases short, with 17 bases between. The CDR3 is 19 residues long. Germline-derived CDR1 and CDR2 are KGHDR and SFDVKD. The CDR3 DNA sequence: TGTGCCACCAGTGATTTGCAGGTACAGTTCACAAACTCTGGAAACACCATATATTTT. Translating gives CATSDLQVQFTNSGNTIYF.

This chain connects TRBV4-1 to TRBJ1-5; the D is unclear. CDR1 is MGHRA, CDR2 YSYEKL, per germline. Trimming took 1 base from V and 7 from J, leaving 11 bases between them. The CDR3 has 14 residues. The CDR3 here is CASSQVAGNQPQHF. Here the CDR3 DNA reads TGCGCCAGCAGCCAAGTGGCAGGAAACCAGCCCCAGCATTTT.

This clone has only one observation. The chain couples TRBV19 to TRBJ1-5, with unresolved D. The CDR3 has 15 residues. The germline gives CDR1 LNHDA, CDR2 SQIVND (reference sequence). With 7 bases removed from V and 0 bases from J, the gap between germline ends came to 13 bases. This chain's CDR3 is CASNARPYSNQPQHF. DNA of the CDR3: TGTGCCAGTAACGCCAGGCCTTATAGCAATCAGCCCCAGCATTTT.

This sequence joins TRBV2 and TRBJ1-5; 7 nucleotides agree with TRBD1. CDR3 length equals 13 residues. The germline V gene has CDR1 SNHLY and CDR2 FYNNEI. The trim removed 6 bases at V and 5 bases at J, leaving 4 bases unmatched. The CDR3 DNA reads TGTGCCAGCAGCGCTACAGGGGATCAGCCCCAGCATTTT. Translating gives CASSATGDQPQHF.

The J gene is TRBJ1-2, the V gene TRBV20-1, with 7 nucleotides matching TRBD1. Germline CDR1 and CDR2: DFQATT and SNEGSKA (reference sequence). This CDR3 spans 11 amino acids. V dropped 0 bases and J dropped 14; count of bases not matched to a gene: 6. The CDR3 DNA reads TGCAGTGCTAGAGACGACAGGGAGGCGACCTTC. Its protein is CSARDDREATF.

Only a few counts were recorded for this clone. The chain carries TRBV6-5 and TRBJ1-5, with D tentatively TRBD1 (5 bases). The CDR3 has 14 residues. The V and J ends lost 6 bases and 4 bases respectively, with 13 bases between them. Germline assignment: CDR1 MNHEY and CDR2 SVGAGI. The CDR3 region is CASRPPGGNQPQHF. The CDR3 DNA follows: TGTGCCAGCAGGCCCCCCGGGGGGAATCAGCCCCAGCATTTT.

The rearrangement links TRBV30 to TRBJ1-1; TRBD1 agrees at 9 bases. The CDR3 totals 13 residues. Losses at the gene ends were 3 bases for V and 5 bases for J; bases not matched to a gene: 4. CDR1 is GTSNPN, CDR2 SVGIG, per germline (reference sequence). This CDR3 is CAWRTGTGTEAFF. The CDR3, as DNA: TGTGCCTGGAGAACCGGGACAGGGACTGAAGCTTTCTTT.

The table lists this clone with a count of one. The rearrangement links TRBV24-1 to TRBJ1-1; D perhaps matches TRBD1 (5 bases). V was shortened by 9 bases and J by 0 bases, with 7 bases between the two germline ends. Germline V gives CDR1 KGHDR, CDR2 SFDVKD. CDR3 length: 12 residues. CDR3 region: CATPGLNTEAFF. DNA of the CDR3: TGTGCCACCCCAGGGCTGAACACTGAAGCTTTCTTT.

The V gene is TRBV29-1, the J gene TRBJ1-4; D possibly corresponds to TRBD1 (5 bases). V was cut by 4 bases and J by 7 bases, with 19 bases left in between. This CDR3 region has 15 residues. Germline CDR1 SQVTM, CDR2 ANQGSEA. CDR3 sequence (DNA): TGCAGCGTTGTTCCCTTTGGGGGGTTAGGTGAAAAACTGTTTTTT. This codes for CSVVPFGGLGEKLFF.

The chain has TRBV3-1 (or the pseudogene TRBV3-2) and TRBJ2-2; TRBD2 might be the D (5 bases). The germline V and J ends were trimmed by 2 bases and 6 bases, with 16 bases remaining between them. The CDR3 is made up of 16 amino acids. Germline CDR1 LGHDT, CDR2 YNNKEL (reference sequence). CDR3 in DNA: TGTGCCAGCAGCCAAAGAGTCCCTAGCCTCCCCGGGGAGCTGTTTTTT. Protein product: CASSQRVPSLPGELFF.

The V and J genes are TRBV9 and TRBJ2-7, with 9 positions matching TRBD1. Germline trimming cut 6 bases from V and 6 bases from J; bases unmatched to any gene: 16. Germline CDR1 is SGDLS and CDR2 is YYNGEE. The CDR3 runs to 16 residues. The CDR3 here is CASTRIRDRVDGEQYF. CDR3 coding DNA: TGTGCCAGCACCCGAATCCGGGACAGGGTTGATGGCGAGCAGTACTTC.

V and J are TRBV30 and TRBJ1-3; maybe TRBD1 (6 bases). CDR3 length: 15 residues. The germline gives CDR1 GTSNPN, CDR2 SVGIG (reference sequence). The V end was cut by 4 bases, the J end by 5 bases, with 18 bases between. CDR3 in DNA: TGTGCCTGGACTCCCATGACAGGAACACGAAACACCATATATTTT. Its translation: CAWTPMTGTRNTIYF.

The chain carries TRBV24-1 and TRBJ1-6; a weak D match, TRBD1 (6 bases). The CDR3 spans 15 residues. The V end was cut by 3 bases, the J end by 10 bases, with 15 bases between. Germline V gives CDR1 KGHDR, CDR2 SFDVKD. CDR3 in amino acids: CATSDPRTVPSPLHF. The CDR3 DNA is TGTGCCACCAGTGATCCCCGGACAGTCCCCTCACCCCTCCACTTT.

The chain has TRBV29-1 and TRBJ1-2, with a weak D call TRBD1 (6 bases). Germline lookup yields CDR1 SQVTM and CDR2 ANQGSEA. V lost 7 bases and J 3 bases, leaving 9 bases between the germline ends. The CDR3 contains 11 residues. CDR3 in amino acids: CSDRGYYGYTF. CDR3 coding DNA: TGCAGCGATAGGGGGTACTATGGCTACACCTTC.

The J gene is TRBJ2-3, the V gene TRBV5-6; D is unclear. There are 15 residues in the CDR3. Trimming left V 0 bases short and J 0 bases short, with 8 bases between. Germline V CDR1 and CDR2: SGHDT, YYEEEE. CDR3 in DNA: TGTGCCAGCAGCTTGGCCTTAGCTAGCACAGATACGCAGTATTTT. Its translation: CASSLALASTDTQYF.

The chain links TRBV7-9 to TRBJ1-2; no firm D call. Germline V gives CDR1 SEHNR, CDR2 FQNEAQ (reference sequence). The V gene lost 1 base and the J gene lost 0 bases, with 6 bases spanning the gap. This CDR3 has 14 residues. This CDR3 reads CASSLGGANYGYTF. CDR3 sequence (DNA): TGTGCCAGCAGCTTAGGGGGAGCTAACTATGGCTACACCTTC.

J is TRBJ1-2 and V is TRBV27, with 7 bases that match TRBD1. V was pared by 5 bases and J by 6 bases, with 6 bases of the junction left unmatched. Germline V gives CDR1 MNHEY, CDR2 SMNVEV (reference sequence). This CDR3 spans 13 amino acids. The CDR3 region has the DNA TGTGCCAGCAGTCCGACAGGGTCGCATGGCTACACCTTC. Translating gives CASSPTGSHGYTF.

The rearrangement links TRBV24-1 to TRBJ2-5, with 10 positions matching TRBD2. From germline, CDR1 is KGHDR and CDR2 SFDVKD. This CDR3 contains 14 residues. V gave up 4 bases and J gave up 4 bases; unmatched junction bases: 2. The CDR3 sequence is CATSEAGGRETQYF. The CDR3 coding sequence is TGTGCCACCAGTGAAGCGGGGGGGCGAGAGACCCAGTACTTC.

The chain couples TRBV29-1 to TRBJ1-4; unclear D gene. The CDR3 is 13 residues long. Germline V gene sequence: CDR1 SQVTM, CDR2 ANQGSEA. Trimming removed 7 bases from V and 4 bases from J, with 13 bases in between. This chain's CDR3 is CSAKQILNEKLFF. For the CDR3, the DNA is TGCAGCGCAAAACAGATTCTTAATGAAAAACTGTTTTTT.

The CDR3 DNA follows: TGTGCCAGCAGCGTAGATCAAGCGGGGGTCACAGATACGCAGTATTTT. Its protein product is CASSVDQAGVTDTQYF. The chain employs TRBV9 and TRBJ2-3, with 8 bases fitting TRBD2. This CDR3 is 16 amino acids long. The germline CDR1 and CDR2 sequences are SGDLS and YYNGEE. The J segment lost 2 bases and the V segment lost 0 bases, leaving 5 bases of the junction unmatched.

The CDR3 DNA reads as TGTGCCAGCAGAAAACAGGGTCGGGGTAATTCACCCCTCCACTTT. It is translated as CASRKQGRGNSPLHF. The chain has TRBV6-5 and TRBJ1-6; TRBD1 might be the D (6 bases). Trimming removed 6 bases at V and 6 bases at J, with 15 bases between. The CDR3 loop spans 15 amino acids. Germline CDR1 MNHEY, CDR2 SVGAGI.

The chain recombines TRBV10-1 with TRBJ1-2; 8 bases align to TRBD1. Germline V CDR1 and CDR2: WNHNN, SYGVQD (reference sequence). CDR3 length equals 15 residues. With 3 bases clipped from V and 6 bases from J, the junction kept 9 bases outside the gene matches. The CDR3, as DNA: TGCGCCAGCAGTGATTCCCAGGGGGCGAAGGATGGCTACACCTTC. Amino acid sequence: CASSDSQGAKDGYTF.